The 5 T cell receptor beta chains below were found in one sample sequenced in a study of radiation and T cells in renal cell carcinoma. Time point indicated: blood 2 weeks post-SBRT. The sample's treatment: 15 Gy SBRT to primary tumor, nephrectomy 4 weeks later. The protocol was immunoSEQ multiplex PCR, while the TCRdb copy is restricted to in-frame clones and leaves out a portion. There are around 70,000 clones in the sample; roughly 82% occur only once, and 5.8% lies in the top ten. Sequencing used blood, obtained from a patient whose treatment included radiotherapy and nephrectomy. The receptor source for this set is a man in his 60s with renal cell carcinoma.

The gene calls are TRBV15 and TRBJ2-3; D might be TRBD2 (6 bases). There are 11 residues in the CDR3. Germline CDR1 and CDR2: LNHNV and YYDKDF (reference sequence). V was cut by 7 bases and J by 7 bases, with 9 bases left in between. The CDR3 coding sequence is TGTGCCACCAAACGGGAGAATACGCAGTATTTT. This encodes CATKRENTQYF.

CDR3 amino acids: CASSDSGFPGYTF. CDR3 bases: TGTGCCAGCAGTGATTCGGGTTTTCCGGGCTACACCTTC. The chain couples TRBV25-1 to TRBJ1-2; D is unresolved. Germline assignment: CDR1 MGHDK and CDR2 SYGVNS. The CDR3 is made up of 13 amino acids. Trimming left V 3 bases short and J 8 bases short, with 13 bases between.

This rearrangement joins TRBV4-1 to TRBJ2-1, with no clear D. The CDR3 runs 13 residues. The V gene lost 0 bases and the J gene lost 7 bases, with 7 bases spanning the gap. The germline gives CDR1 MGHRA, CDR2 YSYEKL. As DNA, the CDR3 is TGCGCCAGCAGCCAAGATCGGTGGAATGAGCAGTTCTTC. Its protein is CASSQDRWNEQFF.

The chain recombines TRBV5-6 with TRBJ1-4, with 8 bases matching TRBD1. Germline V gives CDR1 SGHDT, CDR2 YYEEEE. V lost 4 bases and J lost 8; bases outside the gene matches: 10. The length of the CDR3 is 15 residues. The CDR3 spells CASSPTGAGREKLFF. The CDR3 DNA sequence: TGTGCCAGCAGCCCGACAGGGGCTGGAAGGGAAAAACTGTTTTTT.

The chain links TRBV9 to TRBJ2-2; D remains ambiguous. Germline assignment: CDR1 SGDLS and CDR2 YYNGEE. This CDR3 spans 13 amino acids. V was shortened by 3 bases and J by 4 bases, with 7 bases between the two germline ends. For the CDR3, the DNA is TGTGCCAGCAGCGCCAGATCCACCGGGGAGCTGTTTTTT. Its protein is CASSARSTGELFF.